This T cell receptor (beta chain) appears in the sequencing data of a study of T cell repertoires in ileal Crohn's disease. Background on the study: Operated complications were stricturing disease (around 61%) and penetrating disease (around 39%).

Generated by immunoSEQ multiplex PCR, the TCRdb table keeps only in-frame clones and is missing some. The table has more than 25,000 clones, around 80% seen once. Study-wide findings and caveats: Endoscopic recurrence occurred in every patient whose clonality exceeded 26.8%.

Remarks on this clone: Antigen specificity is unknown.

CDR3 length: 19 residues. CDR1 is MNHNS and CDR2 is SASEGT in the germline V gene. V was cut by 6 bases and J by 4 bases, with 30 bases left in between. The sequence came from an adult with Crohn's disease. V is TRBV6-1 and J is TRBJ2-5, with D possibly matching TRBD1 (7 bases). Sequencing was carried out using ileal tissue. The CDR3 spells CASREIRRGGQALSETQYF. In nucleotides, the CDR3 is TGTGCCAGCAGAGAAATACGGCGGGGCGGACAGGCTTTATCAGAGACCCAGTACTTC.